This T cell receptor (beta chain) originates from a study of blood T cell repertoires in COVID-19. Study summary: Both acute and convalescent COVID-19 samples were obtained from the United States, Italy and Spain. From T cells, B-cell-depleted T cells, or PBMCs came the material, which was cDNA or gDNA.

As processed by the authors: Scientists estimated how many nucleated cells there were by amplifying reference gene primers. Sequencing was performed with immunoSEQ multiplex PCR; in TCRdb, only in-frame clones are kept and a portion is missing. Clonal size and the V and J genes are those of that table, whereas D and trimming came from the DNA. Of roughly 200,000 clones listed, approximately 80% are singletons. The germline V gene encodes CDR1 LGHNA and CDR2 YNFKEQ. The CDR3 is 16 amino acids. V was clipped by 1 base and J by 5 bases; unmatched bases: 8. The V call is TRBV4-2, the J call TRBJ2-5; 9 bases align to TRBD2. This sequence originates from a man in his forties or fifties with acute or convalescent COVID-19. Material: peripheral blood. CDR3 amino acids: CASSQVAGELGETQYF. The DNA of the CDR3 is TGTGCCAGCAGCCAAGTAGCGGGAGAGCTGGGGGAGACCCAGTACTTC.